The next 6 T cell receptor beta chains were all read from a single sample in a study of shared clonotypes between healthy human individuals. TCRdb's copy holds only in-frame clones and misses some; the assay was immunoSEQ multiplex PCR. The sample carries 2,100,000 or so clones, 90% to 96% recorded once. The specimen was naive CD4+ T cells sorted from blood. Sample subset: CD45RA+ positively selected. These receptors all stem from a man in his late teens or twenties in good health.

The CDR3 nucleotides read TGTGCCAGCAGCGCGACAGGGTTTATGCTCTCTGGGGCCAACGTCCTGACTTTC. Protein: CASSATGFMLSGANVLTF. V usage is TRBV7-2 and J usage is TRBJ2-6; 7 bases agree with TRBD1. Per the germline V gene, CDR1 is SGHTA and CDR2 is FQGNSA. V was pared by 5 bases and J by 0 bases, with 10 bases of the junction left unmatched. This CDR3 spans 18 amino acids.

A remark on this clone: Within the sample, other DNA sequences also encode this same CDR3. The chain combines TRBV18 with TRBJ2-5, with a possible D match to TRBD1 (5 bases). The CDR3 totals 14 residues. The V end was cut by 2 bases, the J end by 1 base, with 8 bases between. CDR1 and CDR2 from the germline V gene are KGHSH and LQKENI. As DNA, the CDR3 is TGTGCCAGCTCACCAGGGGCAGGCCAAGAGACCCAGTACTTC. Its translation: CASSPGAGQETQYF.

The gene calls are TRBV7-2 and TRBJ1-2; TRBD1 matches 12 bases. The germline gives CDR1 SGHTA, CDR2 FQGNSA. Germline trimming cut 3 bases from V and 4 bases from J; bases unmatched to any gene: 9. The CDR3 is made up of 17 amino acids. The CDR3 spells CASSFGTGGSGSYGYTF. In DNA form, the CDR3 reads TGTGCCAGCAGCTTCGGGACAGGGGGCAGTGGTAGCTATGGCTACACCTTC. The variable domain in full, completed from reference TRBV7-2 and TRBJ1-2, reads GAGVSQSPSNKVTEKGKDVELRCDPISGHTALYWYRQSLGQGLEFLIYFQGNSAPDKSGLPSDRFSAERTGGSVSTLTIQRTQQEDSAVYLCASSFGTGGSGSYGYTFGSGTRLTVV.

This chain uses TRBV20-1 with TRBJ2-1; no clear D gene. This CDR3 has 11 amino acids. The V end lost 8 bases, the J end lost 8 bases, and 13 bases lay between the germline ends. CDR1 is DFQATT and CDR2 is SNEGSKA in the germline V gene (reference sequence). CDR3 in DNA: TGCAGTAAGGAGAGAGGCTATGAGCAGTTCTTC. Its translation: CSKERGYEQFF.

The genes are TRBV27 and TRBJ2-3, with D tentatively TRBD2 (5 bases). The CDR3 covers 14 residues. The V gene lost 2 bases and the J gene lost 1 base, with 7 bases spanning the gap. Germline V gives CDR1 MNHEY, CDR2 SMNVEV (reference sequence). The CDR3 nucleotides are TGTGCCAGCAGTTTAGGAGGTCGCACAGATACGCAGTATTTT. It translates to CASSLGGRTDTQYF.

CDR3 nucleotide sequence: TGTGCCAGCAGTTCCCCTATCACCGGGGAGCTGTTTTTT. It translates to CASSSPITGELFF. The rearrangement links TRBV6-6 to TRBJ2-2; D unclear. This CDR3 is 13 amino acids long. The ends were cut back, 4 bases at V and 4 bases at J, with 7 bases in the middle. CDR1 and CDR2 (germline): MNHNY, SVGAGI (reference sequence).